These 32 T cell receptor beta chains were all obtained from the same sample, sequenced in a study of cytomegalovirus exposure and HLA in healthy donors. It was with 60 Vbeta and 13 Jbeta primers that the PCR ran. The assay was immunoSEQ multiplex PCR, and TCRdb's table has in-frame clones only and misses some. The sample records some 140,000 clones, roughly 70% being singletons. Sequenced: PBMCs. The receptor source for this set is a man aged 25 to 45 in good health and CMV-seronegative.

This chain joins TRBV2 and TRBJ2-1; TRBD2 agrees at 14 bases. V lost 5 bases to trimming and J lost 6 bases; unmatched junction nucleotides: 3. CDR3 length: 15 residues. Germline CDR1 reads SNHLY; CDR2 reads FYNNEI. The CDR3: CASSKTSGGANEQFF. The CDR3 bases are TGTGCCAGCAGTAAGACTAGCGGGGGGGCCAATGAGCAGTTCTTC.

The CDR3 loop reads CASSGQGVHGYTF. CDR3 bases: TGTGCCAGCAGCGGACAGGGAGTCCATGGCTACACCTTC. The chain recombines TRBV2 with TRBJ1-2; 8 nucleotides agree with TRBD1. CDR1 and CDR2 (germline): SNHLY, FYNNEI. CDR3 length: 13 amino acids. With V trimmed by 6 bases and J by 6 bases, 6 bases remained unmatched.

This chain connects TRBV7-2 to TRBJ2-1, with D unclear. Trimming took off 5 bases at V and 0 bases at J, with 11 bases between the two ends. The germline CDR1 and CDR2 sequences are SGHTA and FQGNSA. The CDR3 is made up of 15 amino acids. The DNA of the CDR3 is TGTGCCAGCAGCCCAGCGTCCCGCTCCTACAATGAGCAGTTCTTC. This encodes CASSPASRSYNEQFF.

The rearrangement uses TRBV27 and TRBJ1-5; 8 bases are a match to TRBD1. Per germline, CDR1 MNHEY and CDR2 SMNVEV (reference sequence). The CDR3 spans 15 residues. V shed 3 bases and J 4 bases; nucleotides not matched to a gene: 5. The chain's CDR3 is CASSFQGAGNQPQHF. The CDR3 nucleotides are TGTGCCAGCAGTTTCCAGGGGGCCGGGAATCAGCCCCAGCATTTT.

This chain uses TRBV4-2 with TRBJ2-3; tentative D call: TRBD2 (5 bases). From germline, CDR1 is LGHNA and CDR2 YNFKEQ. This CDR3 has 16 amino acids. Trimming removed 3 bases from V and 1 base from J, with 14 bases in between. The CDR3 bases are TGTGCCAGCAGCCAGCAAACTAGATGGGGCACAGATACGCAGTATTTT. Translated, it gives CASSQQTRWGTDTQYF.

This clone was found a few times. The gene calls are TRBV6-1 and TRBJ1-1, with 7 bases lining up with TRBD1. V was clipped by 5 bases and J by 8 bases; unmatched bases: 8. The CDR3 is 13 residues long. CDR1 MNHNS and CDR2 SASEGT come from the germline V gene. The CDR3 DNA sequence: TGTGCCAGCAGTATGACAGGGTGGGTGGAAGCTTTCTTT. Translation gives CASSMTGWVEAFF.

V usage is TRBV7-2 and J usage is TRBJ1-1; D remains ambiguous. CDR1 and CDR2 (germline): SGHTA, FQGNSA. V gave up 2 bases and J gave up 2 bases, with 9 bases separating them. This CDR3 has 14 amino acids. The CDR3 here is CASSLMRVNTEAFF. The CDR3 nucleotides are TGTGCCAGCAGCTTAATGAGGGTAAACACTGAAGCTTTCTTT.

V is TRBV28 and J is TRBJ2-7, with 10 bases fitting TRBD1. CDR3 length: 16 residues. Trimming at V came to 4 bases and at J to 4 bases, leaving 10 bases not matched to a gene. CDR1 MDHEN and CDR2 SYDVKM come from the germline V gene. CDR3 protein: CASSSGTGALVYEQYF. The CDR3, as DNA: TGTGCCAGCAGTTCCGGGACAGGGGCCCTAGTGTACGAGCAGTACTTC.

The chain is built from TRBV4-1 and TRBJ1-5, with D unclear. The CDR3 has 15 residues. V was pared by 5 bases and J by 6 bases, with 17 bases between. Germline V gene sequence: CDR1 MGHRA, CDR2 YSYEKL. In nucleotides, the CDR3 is TGCGCCAGCAGCAAGGGAGGACTCCCGGGTCAGCCCCAGCATTTT. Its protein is CASSKGGLPGQPQHF.

The CDR3, as DNA: TGTGCCAGCAGCCAAGATTCGGGCGAGCAGTACTTC. This sequence encodes CASSQDSGEQYF. The chain is built from TRBV4-2 and TRBJ2-7; D not resolved. The CDR3 contains 12 residues. Germline assignment: CDR1 LGHNA and CDR2 YNFKEQ. Trimming pared 0 bases from V and 6 bases from J, leaving 6 bases between.

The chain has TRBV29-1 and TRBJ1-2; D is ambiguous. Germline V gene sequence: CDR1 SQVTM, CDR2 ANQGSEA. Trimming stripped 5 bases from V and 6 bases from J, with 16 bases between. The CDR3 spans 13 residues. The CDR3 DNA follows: TGCAGCGTTCTACTTTGGCCTCGGGATGGCTACACCTTC. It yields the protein CSVLLWPRDGYTF.

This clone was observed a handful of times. This CDR3 reads CASSLSGQGGQETQYF. CDR3 sequence (DNA): TGTGCCAGCAGCCTTTCCGGACAGGGAGGCCAAGAGACCCAGTACTTC. The chain is built from TRBV28 and TRBJ2-5; 8 bases fit TRBD1. Germline CDR1 reads MDHEN; CDR2 reads SYDVKM. CDR3 size: 16 residues. V lost 6 bases to trimming and J lost 1 base; unmatched junction nucleotides: 10.

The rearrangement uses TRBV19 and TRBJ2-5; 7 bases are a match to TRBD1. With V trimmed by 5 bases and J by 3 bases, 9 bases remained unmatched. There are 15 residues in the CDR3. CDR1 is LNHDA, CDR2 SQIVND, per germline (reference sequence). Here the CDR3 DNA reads TGTGCCAGTAGTCCTCGGGCAGGGGGAAAAGAGACCCAGTACTTC. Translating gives CASSPRAGGKETQYF.

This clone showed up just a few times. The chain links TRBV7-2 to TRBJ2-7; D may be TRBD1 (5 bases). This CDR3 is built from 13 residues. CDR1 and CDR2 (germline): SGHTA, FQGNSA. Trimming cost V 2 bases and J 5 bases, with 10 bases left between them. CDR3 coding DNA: TGTGCCAGCAGCTTACGCAGGGATGACGAGCAGTACTTC. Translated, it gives CASSLRRDDEQYF. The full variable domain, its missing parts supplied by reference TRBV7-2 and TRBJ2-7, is GAGVSQSPSNKVTEKGKDVELRCDPISGHTALYWYRQSLGQGLEFLIYFQGNSAPDKSGLPSDRFSAERTGGSVSTLTIQRTQQEDSAVYLCASSLRRDDEQYFGPGTRLTVT.

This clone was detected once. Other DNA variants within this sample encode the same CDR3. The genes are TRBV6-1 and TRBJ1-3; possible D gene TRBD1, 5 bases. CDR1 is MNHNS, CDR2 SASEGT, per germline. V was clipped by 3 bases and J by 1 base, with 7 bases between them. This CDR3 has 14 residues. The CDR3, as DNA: TGTGCCAGCAGTGAGAAGGGGTCTGGAAACACCATATATTTT. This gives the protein CASSEKGSGNTIYF.

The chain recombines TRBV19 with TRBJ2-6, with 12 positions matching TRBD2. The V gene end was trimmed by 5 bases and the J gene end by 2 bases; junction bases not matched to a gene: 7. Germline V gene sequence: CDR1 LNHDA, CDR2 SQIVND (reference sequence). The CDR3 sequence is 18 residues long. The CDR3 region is CASSARLAGAAGANVLTF. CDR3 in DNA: TGTGCCAGTAGTGCGCGACTAGCGGGAGCTGCTGGGGCCAACGTCCTGACTTTC.

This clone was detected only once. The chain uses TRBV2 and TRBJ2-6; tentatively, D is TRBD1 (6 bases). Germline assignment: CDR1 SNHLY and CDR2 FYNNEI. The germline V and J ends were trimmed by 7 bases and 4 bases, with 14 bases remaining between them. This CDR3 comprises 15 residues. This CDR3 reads CASTLQGTGANVLTF. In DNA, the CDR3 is TGTGCCAGCACGTTACAGGGCACCGGGGCCAACGTCCTGACTTTC.

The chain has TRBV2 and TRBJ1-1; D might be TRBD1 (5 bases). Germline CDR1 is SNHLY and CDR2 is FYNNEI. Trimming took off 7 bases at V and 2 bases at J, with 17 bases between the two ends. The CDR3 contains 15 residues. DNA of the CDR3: TGTGCCAGCATCTCAACCCCCCAGGGCAACACTGAAGCTTTCTTT. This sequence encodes CASISTPQGNTEAFF.

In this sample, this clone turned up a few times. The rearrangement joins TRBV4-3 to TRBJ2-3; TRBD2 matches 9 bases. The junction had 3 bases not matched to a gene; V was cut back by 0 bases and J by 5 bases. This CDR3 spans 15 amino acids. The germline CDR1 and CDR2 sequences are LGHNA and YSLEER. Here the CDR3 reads CASSQDLAGIDTQYF. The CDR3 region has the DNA TGCGCCAGCAGCCAAGACCTAGCGGGGATAGATACGCAGTATTTT.

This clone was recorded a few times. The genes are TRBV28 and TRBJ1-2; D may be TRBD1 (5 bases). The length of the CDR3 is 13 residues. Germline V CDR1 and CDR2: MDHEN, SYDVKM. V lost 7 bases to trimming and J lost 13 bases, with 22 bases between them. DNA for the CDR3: TGTGCCAGCAACCTCCCTCGGGGGGAGGGGTCCACCTTC. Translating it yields CASNLPRGEGSTF.

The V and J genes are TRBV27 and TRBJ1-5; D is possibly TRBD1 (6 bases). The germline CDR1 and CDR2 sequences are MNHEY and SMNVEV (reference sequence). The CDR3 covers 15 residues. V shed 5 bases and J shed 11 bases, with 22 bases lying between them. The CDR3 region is CASSPGTTDLGTQHF. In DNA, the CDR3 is TGTGCCAGCAGTCCTGGGACAACAGATCTAGGAACCCAGCATTTT.

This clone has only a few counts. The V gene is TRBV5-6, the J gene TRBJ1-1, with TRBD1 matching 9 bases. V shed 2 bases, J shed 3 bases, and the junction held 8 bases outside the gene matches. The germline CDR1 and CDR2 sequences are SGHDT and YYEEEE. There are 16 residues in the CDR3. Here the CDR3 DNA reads TGTGCCAGCAGCTTTCAAGGACAGGGGAATCACACTGAAGCTTTCTTT. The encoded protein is CASSFQGQGNHTEAFF.

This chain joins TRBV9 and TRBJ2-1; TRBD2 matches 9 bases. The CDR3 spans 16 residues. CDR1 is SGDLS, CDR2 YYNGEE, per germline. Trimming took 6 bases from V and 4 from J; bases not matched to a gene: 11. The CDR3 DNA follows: TGTGCCAGCACCCCCACTGCTAGCGGGGAGTACAATGAGCAGTTCTTC. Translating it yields CASTPTASGEYNEQFF.

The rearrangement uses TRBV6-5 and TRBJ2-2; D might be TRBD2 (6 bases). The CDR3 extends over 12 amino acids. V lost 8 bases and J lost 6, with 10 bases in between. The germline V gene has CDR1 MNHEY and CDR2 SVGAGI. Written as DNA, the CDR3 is TGTGCCAGCCTTAGCGGTGCCGGGGAGCTGTTTTTT. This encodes CASLSGAGELFF.

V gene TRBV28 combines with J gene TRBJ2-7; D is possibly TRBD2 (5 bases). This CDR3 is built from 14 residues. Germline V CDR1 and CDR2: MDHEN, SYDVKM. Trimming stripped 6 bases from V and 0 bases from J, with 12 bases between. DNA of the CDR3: TGTGCCAGCAGCATTAGGAGCGGCTCCTACGAGCAGTACTTC. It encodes CASSIRSGSYEQYF.

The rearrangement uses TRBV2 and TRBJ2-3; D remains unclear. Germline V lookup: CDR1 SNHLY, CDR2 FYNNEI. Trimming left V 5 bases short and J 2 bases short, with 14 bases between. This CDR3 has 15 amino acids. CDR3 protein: CASSSSRSYTDTQYF. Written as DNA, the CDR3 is TGTGCCAGCAGTTCGTCCAGGTCCTACACAGATACGCAGTATTTT.

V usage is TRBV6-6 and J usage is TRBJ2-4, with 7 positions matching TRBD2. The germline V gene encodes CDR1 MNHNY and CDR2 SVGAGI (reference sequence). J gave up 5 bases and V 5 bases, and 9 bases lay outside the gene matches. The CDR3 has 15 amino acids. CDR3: CASSDRGRGENIQYF. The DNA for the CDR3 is TGTGCCAGCAGTGACCGGGGGAGGGGCGAAAACATTCAGTACTTC.

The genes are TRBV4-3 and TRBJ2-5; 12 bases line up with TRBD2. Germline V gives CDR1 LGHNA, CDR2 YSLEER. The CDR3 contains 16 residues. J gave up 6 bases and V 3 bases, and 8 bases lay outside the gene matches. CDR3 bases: TGCGCCAGCAGCCAGGGTCTCGGACTAGCGGGACAGACCCAGTACTTC. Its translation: CASSQGLGLAGQTQYF.

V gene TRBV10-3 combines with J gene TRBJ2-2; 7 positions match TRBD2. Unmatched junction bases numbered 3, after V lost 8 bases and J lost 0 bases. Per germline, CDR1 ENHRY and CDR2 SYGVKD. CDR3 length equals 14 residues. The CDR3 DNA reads TGTGCCATCGGGCGGGAGTCGAACACCGGGGAGCTGTTTTTT. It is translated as CAIGRESNTGELFF.

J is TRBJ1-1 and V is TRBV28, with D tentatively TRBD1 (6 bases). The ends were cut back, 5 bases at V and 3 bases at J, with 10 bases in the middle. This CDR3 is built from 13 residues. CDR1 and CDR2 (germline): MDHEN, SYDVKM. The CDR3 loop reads CASSPGVYTEAFF. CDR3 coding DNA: TGTGCCAGCAGTCCAGGGGTGTACACTGAAGCTTTCTTT.

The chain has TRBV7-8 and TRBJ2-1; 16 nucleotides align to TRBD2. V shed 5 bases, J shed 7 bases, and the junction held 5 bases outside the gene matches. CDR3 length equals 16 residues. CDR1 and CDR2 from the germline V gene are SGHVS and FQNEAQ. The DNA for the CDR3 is TGTGCCAGCAGCCTGGGACTAGCGGGAGGGCCTAATGAGCAGTTCTTC. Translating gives CASSLGLAGGPNEQFF.

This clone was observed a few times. The CDR3 reads CASSRTSGQGVLRGYTF. DNA for the CDR3: TGTGCCAGCAGCCGTACAAGCGGACAGGGGGTCTTGCGGGGCTACACCTTC. This sequence joins TRBV7-3 and TRBJ1-2; TRBD1 matches at 10 bases. Per germline, CDR1 SGHTA and CDR2 FQGTGA. This CDR3 is built from 17 residues. V dropped 5 bases and J dropped 8; count of bases not matched to a gene: 17.